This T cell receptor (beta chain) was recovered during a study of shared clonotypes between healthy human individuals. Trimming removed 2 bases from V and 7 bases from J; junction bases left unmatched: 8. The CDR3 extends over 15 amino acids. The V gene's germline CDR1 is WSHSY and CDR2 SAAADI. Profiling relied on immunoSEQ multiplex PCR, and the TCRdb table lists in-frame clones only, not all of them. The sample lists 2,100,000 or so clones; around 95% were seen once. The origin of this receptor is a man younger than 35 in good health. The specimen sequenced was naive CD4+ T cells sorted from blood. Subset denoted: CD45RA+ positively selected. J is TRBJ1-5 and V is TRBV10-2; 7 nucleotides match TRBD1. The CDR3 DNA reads TGCGCCAGCAGTGAGAACAGGGGAGTGTACCAGCCCCAGCATTTT. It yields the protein CASSENRGVYQPQHF.